The rows below give T cell receptor beta chains drawn from one sample of a study of CD8 T cells in ankylosing spondylitis. TCRdb independently ran MiXCR on the 5' RACE reads; one entry per CDR3 protein. The sample lists around 250,000 distinct CDR3 sequences, more than 15% occurring once. Sequencing was done on a sample of blood, either unsorted or a sorted T cell fraction (not recorded which). These TCRs come from a male donor with ankylosing spondylitis or in good health (not recorded which). Each CDR3 is given with its conserved first and last residue. The D gene is left open where the match is weak. Clone size appears in some rows only: once, few, many, or a class for an expanded clone.

d_gene	j_gene	len	v_gene	abundance	CDR3aa	CDR3nt
NA	TRBJ1-5	14	TRBV2	NA	CASTDRIGTQPQHF	TGTGCCAGCACCGACCGTATCGGTACGCAGCCCCAGCATTTT
TRBD2	TRBJ2-3	19	TRBV13	many	CASSSITSGSSGFTDTQYF	TGTGCCAGCAGCTCAATTACTAGCGGGAGTTCGGGGTTCACAGATACGCAGTATTTT
NA	TRBJ2-7	12	TRBV10-3	few	CAIGSGGGEQYF	TGTGCCATCGGATCCGGAGGAGGCGAGCAGTACTTC
NA	TRBJ1-1	9	TRBV20-1	NA	CSAALGAFF	TGCAGTGCAGCACTGGGAGCTTTCTTT
NA	TRBJ2-3	15	TRBV29-1	NA	CSVEGLKGTTDTQYF	TGCAGCGTTGAAGGTCTGAAGGGAACCACAGATACGCAGTATTTT
TRBD2	TRBJ2-7	20	TRBV15	few	CATSSSTGVAGEGSPYEQYF	TGTGCCACCAGCAGCAGTACTGGAGTAGCGGGAGAGGGCAGCCCCTACGAGCAGTACTTC
TRBD1	TRBJ1-5	13	TRBV6-1	few	CASSGQGYQPQHF	TGTGCCAGCAGTGGACAGGGTTATCAGCCCCAGCATTTT
TRBD2	TRBJ2-7	15	TRBV29-1	NA	CSARGLAGVGDEQYF	TGCAGCGCCCGAGGTCTAGCGGGAGTAGGGGACGAGCAGTACTTC
NA	TRBJ2-1	13	TRBV20-1	NA	CSARVGGHNEQFF	TGCAGTGCTAGAGTAGGGGGTCACAATGAGCAGTTCTTC
TRBD2	TRBJ2-1	17	TRBV5-6	NA	CASSLFLSGDPYNEQFF	TGTGCCAGCAGCTTGTTTCTCAGCGGGGACCCCTACAATGAGCAGTTCTTC
TRBD2	TRBJ2-1	16	TRBV20-1	NA	CSAMTSGRGFLIEQFF	TGCAGTGCCATGACTAGCGGGAGAGGTTTTTTGATTGAGCAGTTCTTC
TRBD2	TRBJ2-3	18	TRBV4-2	few	CASSQLVAPSGSSDTQYF	TGTGCCAGCAGCCAACTCGTAGCCCCCAGCGGGAGTTCGGATACGCAGTATTTT
NA	TRBJ2-1	15	TRBV5-1	many	CASSLAELGKDEQFF	TGCGCCAGCAGCTTGGCTGAGTTGGGTAAGGATGAGCAGTTCTTC
NA	TRBJ2-3	15	TRBV5-1	many	CASSLGDTSTDTQYF	TGCGCCAGCAGCTTGGGTGACACTAGCACAGATACGCAGTATTTT
NA	TRBJ1-1	14	TRBV20-1	NA	CSASPEFLTAQAFF	TGCAGTGCTAGCCCTGAATTCTTGACAGCTCAAGCTTTCTTT
NA	TRBJ2-3	16	TRBV2	few	CASKGTRTPYTDTQYF	TGTGCCAGCAAGGGAACTCGAACCCCCTACACAGATACGCAGTATTTT
TRBD1	TRBJ2-1	15	TRBV29-1	NA	CSVEVRDRGGLEQFF	TGCAGCGTTGAAGTAAGGGACAGGGGTGGGTTGGAGCAGTTCTTC
TRBD1	TRBJ1-2	15	TRBV7-9	few	CASSLMAGGGNGYTF	TGTGCCAGCAGCTTAATGGCAGGGGGTGGTAATGGCTACACCTTC
NA	TRBJ2-3	17	TRBV7-9	NA	CASSLGGPQTGTDTQYF	TGTGCCAGCAGCTTAGGGGGACCCCAGACGGGCACAGATACGCAGTATTTT
TRBD2	TRBJ2-1	17	TRBV6-1	NA	CASSLDRREGSYNEQFF	TGTGCCAGCAGTCTAGATAGACGGGAGGGCTCCTACAATGAGCAGTTCTTC
NA	TRBJ2-7	13	TRBV10-3	few	CAISEGKTYEQYF	TGTGCCATCAGTGAAGGAAAAACCTACGAGCAGTACTTC
NA	TRBJ1-1	12	TRBV6-2/TRBV6-3	many	CASSYPQAEAFF	TGTGCCAGCAGTTACCCCCAGGCTGAAGCTTTCTTT